What follows are 27 T cell receptor beta chains derived from one specimen sequenced in a study of regulatory T cells in long-lasting Graves disease. Documented time point: newly diagnosed GD, antithyroid drugs for less than 3 months. Isolated PBMC RNA provided the starting material for the TCR library. Building the TCR beta libraries relied on iRepertoire HTBI primers, and CDR3 regions underwent Arm-PCR. TCRdb called the multiplex PCR reads again in MiXCR, with one record for every CDR3 protein. This repertoire shows around 400,000 distinct CDR3 sequences, about an eighth found once; its top ten account for about 19%. These records were also assigned to another study, of T cells in Graves' hyperthyroidism and ophthalmopathy.

The specimen comprised peripheral blood mononuclear cells (PBMCs), sampled at new diagnosis, from a patient treated with antithyroid drugs. Every receptor here comes from a woman between 18 and 29 years old with Graves disease.

This clonotype was detected many times. This chain connects TRBV12-3 or TRBV12-4 to TRBJ2-1, with a possible D match to TRBD1 (6 bases). This CDR3 is built from 13 residues. The V and J ends lost 6 bases and 8 bases respectively, with 14 bases between them. In DNA form, the CDR3 reads TGTGCCAGCAGCTCCGTCAGGGGCCATGAGCAGTTCTTC. Translating it yields CASSSVRGHEQFF.

This clonotype occurred a few times. The chain carries TRBV25-1 and TRBJ1-1; D is uncertain. CDR3 length: 12 residues. Trimming took 1 base from V and 10 from J, leaving 10 bases between them. CDR1 is MGHDK, CDR2 SYGVNS, per germline. CDR3 residues: CASSELEGTAFF. The CDR3, as DNA: TGTGCCAGCAGTGAATTAGAGGGTACAGCTTTCTTT.

This clonotype was counted at least ten times. J is TRBJ1-5 and V is TRBV7-9; tentative D call: TRBD1 (6 bases). CDR3 size: 13 residues. Germline CDR1 SEHNR, CDR2 FQNEAQ (reference sequence). CDR3 in DNA: TGTGCTTCCCGGGGGGGGGGGCATCAGCCCCAGCATTTT. Translation: CASRGGGHQPQHF. The full variable domain, in which reference TRBV7-9 and TRBJ1-5 provide the parts outside the CDR3, is DTGVSQNPRHKITKRGQNVTFRCDPISEHNRLYWYRQTLGQGPEFLTYFQNEAQLEKSRLLSDRFSAERPKGSFSTLEIQRTEQGDSAMYLCASRGGGHQPQHFGDGTRLSIL.

This clonotype occurred many times. This sequence joins TRBV12-3 or TRBV12-4 and TRBJ2-2; D is perhaps TRBD2 (6 bases). V was cut by 7 bases and J by 1 base, with 19 bases left in between. The CDR3 spans 17 residues. In nucleotides, the CDR3 is TGTGCCAGCAACGACGAGGGAGGCGGAAAGAACACCGGGGAGCTGTTTTTT. Protein: CASNDEGGGKNTGELFF.

This clonotype was observed at least ten times. The rearrangement uses TRBV7-9 and TRBJ2-1; 7 bases match TRBD2. The CDR3 extends over 17 amino acids. CDR1 is SEHNR and CDR2 is FQNEAQ in the germline V gene (reference sequence). The V gene end was trimmed by 3 bases and the J gene end by 0 bases; junction bases not matched to a gene: 8. For the CDR3, the DNA is TGTGCCAGCAGCTTCCCCCTGCGGGAGTACTCCTACAATGAGCAGTTCTTC. This codes for CASSFPLREYSYNEQFF.

This clonotype was observed at least ten times. V is TRBV6-9 and J is TRBJ1-5; D remains unclear. CDR1 is MNHGY, CDR2 SVAAGI, per germline. The V end was cut by 4 bases, the J end by 0 bases, with 4 bases between. This CDR3 comprises 13 residues. The CDR3 DNA follows: TGTGCCAGCAGTTTGATTAGCAATCAGCCCCAGCATTTT. This encodes CASSLISNQPQHF.

Ten or more counts support this clonotype. The chain has TRBV28 and TRBJ1-3; no clear D. The V end was cut by 6 bases, the J end by 0 bases, with 9 bases between. Germline CDR1 reads MDHEN; CDR2 reads SYDVKM. This CDR3 has 14 amino acids. The CDR3 reads CASSFRGSGNTIYF. CDR3 in DNA: TGTGCCAGCAGCTTTCGGGGCTCTGGAAACACCATATATTTT.

This clonotype was counted many times. This chain links TRBV28 with TRBJ2-1; 11 bases are shared with TRBD1. The CDR3 is 16 residues long. V lost 6 bases and J lost 4; bases outside the gene matches: 8. CDR1 is MDHEN, CDR2 SYDVKM, per germline. This CDR3 reads CASSWTGGTVYNEQFF. CDR3 bases: TGTGCCAGCAGCTGGACAGGGGGCACAGTATACAATGAGCAGTTCTTC.

The CDR3 DNA reads TGTGCCAGACTCTCCGGGCAGGGGGCTCAATATACGCAGTATTTT. It yields the protein CARLSGQGAQYTQYF. This chain uses TRBV28 with TRBJ2-3; TRBD1 matches at 8 bases. The CDR3 has 15 residues. The V segment lost 9 bases and the J segment 7 bases; nucleotides outside the gene matches: 15. Germline CDR1 MDHEN, CDR2 SYDVKM.

This clonotype has more than one count but fewer than ten. The J gene is TRBJ2-4, the V gene TRBV11-1; possible D gene TRBD1, 5 bases. The V end lost 1 base, the J end lost 4 bases, and 11 bases lay between the germline ends. The CDR3 is 15 residues long. Per the germline V gene, CDR1 is SGHAT and CDR2 is FQDESV (reference sequence). The CDR3 protein is CASSLGFRAKNIQYF. CDR3 coding DNA: TGTGCCAGCAGCTTAGGATTCAGGGCGAAAAACATTCAGTACTTC.

This clonotype was counted many times. The chain combines TRBV7-3 with TRBJ2-1; unclear D gene. CDR1 and CDR2 (germline): SGHTA, FQGTGA. The V end was cut by 5 bases, the J end by 3 bases, with 14 bases between. The CDR3 is 15 amino acids. CDR3 bases: TGTGCCAGCAGCCCCAATCTGGGTTTCTACAATGAGCAGTTCTTC. It yields the protein CASSPNLGFYNEQFF.

This clonotype appeared many times. A read error may produce the germline difference seen at one junction end. This rearrangement joins TRBV20-1 to TRBJ2-7; 8 bases match TRBD1. CDR3 length equals 17 residues. Germline V gene data show CDR1 as DFQATT and CDR2 as SNEGSKA (reference sequence). CDR3 coding DNA: TGCAGTGCCAGAGGAAACAGGGGGAGCTACCCGGCCTACGAGCAGTACTTC. It yields the protein CSARGNRGSYPAYEQYF.

As for this clonotype: This sequence may be a read error, since a much larger clone differs from it by one base. As DNA, the CDR3 is TGTGCCAGCAGTTACTCGAGGACTAGCGCCAATGAGCAGCTCTTC. Translated, it gives CASSYSRTSANEQLF. The J gene is TRBJ2-1, the V gene TRBV6-2 or TRBV6-3, with 9 bases aligning to TRBD2. The length of the CDR3 is 15 residues. CDR1 and CDR2 from the germline V gene are MNHEY and SVGEGT.

To note about this clonotype: Possible read error: a much larger clone is one base away. Given the absence of the conserved phenylalanine or tryptophan at the CDR3 end, a read error is likely. The J gene is TRBJ2-7, the V gene TRBV6-4; tentatively, D is TRBD2 (5 bases). Trimming took 6 bases from V and 2 from J, leaving 14 bases between them. Germline-derived CDR1 and CDR2 are MRHNA and SNTAGT. This CDR3 contains 14 residues. The CDR3 is CASSRLGNTYEQYS. The CDR3 DNA reads as TGTGCCAGCAGCCGGCTCGGGAATACCTACGAGCAGTACTCC.

On this clonotype itself: This may arise from a read error, as a much more abundant clone is one base away. The chain recombines TRBV6-2 or TRBV6-3 with TRBJ1-1; D not resolved. Per germline, CDR1 MNHEY and CDR2 SVGEGT. The length of the CDR3 is 13 residues. CDR3 region: CASSYSRNTEVFF. CDR3 sequence (DNA): TGTGCCAGCAGTTACTCGCGGAACACTGAAGTTTTCTTT.

This clonotype was seen only a few times. This chain links TRBV3-1 with TRBJ1-6; no clear D gene. The CDR3 totals 12 residues. V gave up 6 bases and J gave up 5 bases, with 5 bases separating them. Looked up from germline, CDR1 is LGHDT and CDR2 is YNNKEL (reference sequence). CDR3 protein: CASRQNNSPLHF. The CDR3 DNA follows: TGTGCCAGCAGACAGAATAATTCACCCCTCCACTTT. Looking up the rest from reference TRBV3-1 and TRBJ1-6 gives the full variable domain: DTAVSQTPKYLVTQMGNDKSIKCEQNLGHDTMYWYKQDSKKFLKIMFSYNNKELIINETVPNRFSPKSPDKAHLNLHINSLELGDSAVYFCASRQNNSPLHFGNGTRLTVT.

This clonotype was recorded at least ten times. The chain employs TRBV6-2 or TRBV6-3 and TRBJ1-2, with 8 nucleotides matching TRBD1. Trimming removed 6 bases from V and 7 bases from J; junction bases left unmatched: 7. The CDR3 extends over 13 amino acids. Germline V CDR1 and CDR2: MNHEY, SVGEGT. CDR3 DNA sequence: TGTGCCAGCAGAGGGACAGGCAGCGGTGGCTACACCTTC. Protein: CASRGTGSGGYTF.

CDR3 amino acids: CASSQGLAGGPTDTQYF. The CDR3 nucleotides read TGTGCCAGCAGCCAAGGACTAGCGGGGGGGCCAACAGATACGCAGTATTTT. The chain couples TRBV4-2 to TRBJ2-3; TRBD2 matches at 14 bases. The V segment lost 1 base and the J segment 3 bases; nucleotides outside the gene matches: 3. Germline V lookup: CDR1 LGHNA, CDR2 YNFKEQ. CDR3 size: 17 residues.

There are a few counts of this clonotype. The chain recombines TRBV25-1 with TRBJ2-3; tentative D call: TRBD1 (6 bases). Trimming shortened V by 3 bases and J by 2 bases, and 18 bases separated the two germline ends. The germline V gene has CDR1 MGHDK and CDR2 SYGVNS. The CDR3 runs to 17 residues. The CDR3 region has the DNA TGTGCCAGCAGTGATCCGGGCCTGGGACAACACACAGATACGCAGTATTTT. It is translated as CASSDPGLGQHTDTQYF.

This clonotype was observed at least ten times. The chain combines TRBV27 with TRBJ2-5; D assignment may be TRBD1 or TRBD2 (5 bases each). The germline CDR1 and CDR2 sequences are MNHEY and SMNVEV (reference sequence). There are 13 residues in the CDR3. Trimming left V 10 bases short and J 4 bases short, with 16 bases between. Written as DNA, the CDR3 is TGTGCCACCTCTCCGGGACCCGGAGAGACCCAGTACTTC. Its protein product is CATSPGPGETQYF.

In its sample, this clonotype was seen a few times. This chain connects TRBV7-3 to TRBJ2-1; TRBD1 agrees at 8 bases. J was trimmed by 8 bases and V by 4 bases; bases with no gene match: 7. CDR1 is SGHTA and CDR2 is FQGTGA in the germline V gene. The CDR3 is 14 residues long. The CDR3, as DNA: TGTGCCAGCAGCTGGACAGGGCAAAGCGATGAGCAGTTCTTC. Translating gives CASSWTGQSDEQFF.

This sequence joins TRBV6-5 and TRBJ1-1; D is undetermined. Germline loops: CDR1 MNHEY, CDR2 SVGAGI. Trimming shortened V by 0 bases and J by 5 bases, and 4 bases separated the two germline ends. The CDR3 covers 12 residues. CDR3 bases: TGTGCCAGCAGTTACTCTCGTACTGAAGCTTTCTTT. Protein: CASSYSRTEAFF.

This clonotype was counted between two and nine times. V and J are TRBV4-3 and TRBJ1-1, with D uncertain. Trimming pared 0 bases from V and 3 bases from J, leaving 14 bases between. Germline CDR1 reads LGHNA; CDR2 reads YSLEER. The CDR3 sequence is 16 residues long. DNA for the CDR3: TGCGCCAGCAGCCAAGATCGGGTAGGGCTAGACACTGAAGCTTTCTTT. Amino acids: CASSQDRVGLDTEAFF.

This clonotype was detected many times. The chain employs TRBV2 and TRBJ1-2, with D possibly matching TRBD1 (6 bases). With 2 bases removed from V and 8 bases from J, the gap between germline ends came to 12 bases. CDR1 is SNHLY and CDR2 is FYNNEI in the germline V gene. The CDR3 runs 13 residues. The CDR3 spells CASSESGDGGYTF. The CDR3 nucleotides are TGTGCCAGCAGTGAATCAGGGGACGGGGGCTACACCTTC. Together with reference TRBV2 and TRBJ1-2, the CDR3 gives the full variable domain: EPEVTQTPSHQVTQMGQEVILRCVPISNHLYFYWYRQILGQKVEFLVSFYNNEISEKSEIFDDQFSVERPDGSNFTLKIRSTKLEDSAMYFCASSESGDGGYTFGSGTRLTVV.

This clonotype was observed many times. The chain recombines TRBV2 with TRBJ1-2, with 10 bases that match TRBD1. J lost 8 bases, V lost 3 bases, and 6 bases had no gene match. The CDR3 consists of 14 residues. CDR1 SNHLY and CDR2 FYNNEI come from the germline V gene. CDR3: CASSETGGLEGYTF. The CDR3 DNA sequence: TGTGCCAGCAGTGAGACAGGGGGCCTGGAGGGCTACACCTTC.

The V gene is TRBV5-1, the J gene TRBJ2-5; D assignment may be TRBD1 or TRBD2 (6 bases each). CDR3 size: 15 residues. V lost 0 bases and J 4 bases, leaving 13 bases between the germline ends. Germline V lookup: CDR1 SGHRS, CDR2 YFSETQ. In DNA, the CDR3 is TGCGCCAGCAGCTTGGGGGGGGCGCTTCGAGAGACCCAGTACTTC. Protein sequence: CASSLGGALRETQYF.

The CDR3 loop reads CASNRAGERNTIYF. In DNA form, the CDR3 reads TGTGCCAGCAATCGGGCAGGGGAAAGAAACACCATATATTTT. The chain employs TRBV12-3 or TRBV12-4 and TRBJ1-3; TRBD1 is a possible D gene (6 bases). V was clipped by 7 bases and J by 5 bases, with 15 bases between them. The CDR3 is 14 residues long.